The subject of this entry is one T cell receptor (beta chain). The antigen is unknown. The study reverse transcribed the entire isolated RNA, so it sequenced expressed TCRB transcripts. Data came from immunoSEQ multiplex PCR; TCRdb stores just in-frame clones and leaves some out. The sample lists 93,000 or so clones; under 30% were seen once. On average, the one heparinised blood draw given by each donor was around 120 mL. These data belong to a study of beta chain features in type 1 diabetes. CDR1 WSHSY and CDR2 SAAADI come from the germline V gene. The V and J ends lost 5 bases and 2 bases, in that order; junction bases with no gene match: 3. This CDR3 contains 13 residues. Study-level findings and limits: TCRB CDR3s were moderately but significantly shorter in Type 1 diabetes patients in all four CD4+ subsets.

The sample taken for sequencing was central memory CD4+ T cells from blood. This receptor was obtained from a woman between 18 and 29 years old with type 1 diabetes. The chain recombines TRBV10-2 with TRBJ2-7, with 7 bases matching TRBD1. In DNA form, the CDR3 reads TGCGCCAGCAGTATCCAGGGGGCCTACGAGCAGTACTTC. Amino acids: CASSIQGAYEQYF.